This entry lists 28 T cell receptor beta chains sequenced from one sample in a study of PD-L1 blockade in urothelial cancer. Assay: immunoSEQ multiplex PCR; the TCRdb copy retains only in-frame clones and omits some. The sample carries more than 90,000 clones, around 90% recorded once. Time point denoted: pretreatment peripheral blood. Sample: PBMCs, taken around atezolizumab (anti-PD-L1) treatment. Receptors originate from a man between 60 and 75 years old with urothelial cancer.

J is TRBJ1-1 and V is TRBV5-1; D may be TRBD1 (5 bases). Trimming shortened V by 4 bases and J by 4 bases, and 17 bases separated the two germline ends. The CDR3 totals 15 residues. Germline CDR1 SGHRS, CDR2 YFSETQ. As DNA, the CDR3 is TGCGCCAGCAGCGGGGCCTCTATTAGTGGCACTGAAGCTTTCTTT. It specifies CASSGASISGTEAFF.

The chain couples TRBV7-2 to TRBJ2-7; the match to TRBD1 covers 7 bases. Germline trimming cut 2 bases from V and 5 bases from J; bases unmatched to any gene: 3. CDR1 and CDR2 (germline): SGHTA, FQGNSA. The CDR3 loop spans 13 amino acids. CDR3 nucleotides: TGTGCCAGCAGCTTAAACAGGGGTGACGAGCAGTACTTC. The encoded protein is CASSLNRGDEQYF.

The chain combines TRBV7-6 with TRBJ1-4; 7 nucleotides agree with TRBD1. This CDR3 comprises 15 residues. Germline loops: CDR1 SGHVS, CDR2 FNYEAQ. Trimming cost V 5 bases and J 6 bases; bases outside gene matches: 9. The CDR3 sequence: CASSLRTGRDEKLFF. The CDR3 nucleotides read TGTGCCAGCAGCCTAAGGACAGGTCGAGATGAAAAACTGTTTTTT. Looking up the rest from reference TRBV7-6 and TRBJ1-4 gives the full variable domain: GAGVSQSPRYKVTKRGQDVALRCDPISGHVSLYWYRQALGQGPEFLTYFNYEAQQDKSGLPNDRFSAERPEGSISTLTIQRTEQRDSAMYRCASSLRTGRDEKLFFGSGTQLSVL.

V is TRBV7-2 and J is TRBJ2-1; possibly TRBD2 for D (5 bases). Trimming shortened V by 5 bases and J by 14 bases, and 22 bases separated the two germline ends. The CDR3 contains 14 residues. Per germline, CDR1 SGHTA and CDR2 FQGNSA. In DNA form, the CDR3 reads TGTGCCAGCAGCCCCGGGGAGCTGAGTACGGGTGAGTTCTTC. Its translation is CASSPGELSTGEFF.

Remarks on this clone: The junction shows a germline mismatch at one end, possibly a read error. The CDR3 DNA is TGTGCCAGCAATTACGAGGTGGCGGGGGTTCGTGAGCAGTACTTC. It specifies CASNYEVAGVREQYF. This chain connects TRBV6-6 to TRBJ2-7; 7 bases map to TRBD2. The CDR3 runs 15 residues. Germline assignment: CDR1 MNHNY and CDR2 SVGAGI (reference sequence).

V is TRBV28 and J is TRBJ1-5; 8 bases line up with TRBD1. Germline CDR1 is MDHEN and CDR2 is SYDVKM. V shed 5 bases, J shed 4 bases, and the junction held 10 bases outside the gene matches. The CDR3 loop spans 16 amino acids. CDR3: CASSPAQGAGNQPQHF. The DNA of the CDR3 is TGTGCCAGCAGTCCTGCCCAGGGGGCAGGGAATCAGCCCCAGCATTTT.

The table lists this clone with a few counts. The V call is TRBV6-1, the J call TRBJ2-7; possibly TRBD1 for D (6 bases). CDR3 length equals 13 residues. V was pared by 7 bases and J by 2 bases, with 12 bases between. The germline CDR1 and CDR2 sequences are MNHNS and SASEGT. The CDR3 DNA sequence: TGTGCCAGCAAGTCGGACAGCACCTACGAGCAGTACTTC. Translated: CASKSDSTYEQYF.

The chain has TRBV28 and TRBJ2-2; the match to TRBD1 covers 10 bases. CDR1 is MDHEN, CDR2 SYDVKM, per germline. The CDR3 spans 13 residues. The V gene end was trimmed by 7 bases and the J gene end by 8 bases; junction bases not matched to a gene: 4. CDR3: CASIDRGPGELFF. CDR3 DNA sequence: TGTGCCAGCATCGACAGGGGGCCTGGGGAGCTGTTTTTT.

The chain combines TRBV2 with TRBJ1-1; the D gene is possibly TRBD1 (6 bases). This CDR3 has 15 amino acids. The germline V gene has CDR1 SNHLY and CDR2 FYNNEI. The V end lost 1 base, the J end lost 1 base, and 10 bases lay between the germline ends. Here the CDR3 reads CASSEVTGRNTEAFF. DNA of the CDR3: TGTGCCAGCAGTGAAGTTACAGGGAGGAACACTGAAGCTTTCTTT.

This chain links TRBV27 with TRBJ1-2; maybe TRBD1 (5 bases). This CDR3 has 12 amino acids. Looked up from germline, CDR1 is MNHEY and CDR2 is SMNVEV (reference sequence). The V and J ends lost 6 bases and 7 bases respectively, with 12 bases between them. The CDR3 reads CASRIGDFGYTF. The CDR3 DNA follows: TGTGCCAGCAGAATTGGGGACTTTGGCTACACCTTC.

The genes are TRBV5-4 and TRBJ1-2; D is perhaps TRBD1 (5 bases). Per the germline V gene, CDR1 is SGHNT and CDR2 is YYREEE (reference sequence). The V end was cut by 1 base, the J end by 5 bases, with 15 bases between. This CDR3 spans 15 amino acids. DNA for the CDR3: TGTGCCAGCAGCTTGAAGGGCCAGGGTGTATATGGCTACACCTTC. Residues: CASSLKGQGVYGYTF.

This rearrangement joins TRBV7-9 to TRBJ2-1; TRBD2 matches 11 bases. The CDR3 sequence is 16 residues long. Trimming took 9 bases from V and 0 from J; bases not matched to a gene: 7. Germline CDR1 SEHNR, CDR2 FQNEAQ (reference sequence). The CDR3 loop is CASIRGLADSYNEQFF. In DNA form, the CDR3 reads TGTGCCAGTATTAGGGGACTAGCGGACTCCTACAATGAGCAGTTCTTC.

The V gene is TRBV4-3, the J gene TRBJ1-2; maybe TRBD1 (6 bases). Germline-derived CDR1 and CDR2 are LGHNA and YSLEER. With 3 bases removed from V and 6 bases from J, the gap between germline ends came to 17 bases. This CDR3 has 15 residues. The CDR3 loop is CASSHYQDRMNGYTF. CDR3 DNA: TGCGCCAGCAGCCATTACCAAGACAGGATGAATGGCTACACCTTC.

DNA of the CDR3: TGTGCCAGCAGCCCCGATTCAGACAGCCAGACTAATGAAAAACTGTTTTTT. This encodes CASSPDSDSQTNEKLFF. The chain has TRBV7-2 and TRBJ1-4; D possibly corresponds to TRBD1 (5 bases). Germline CDR1 and CDR2: SGHTA and FQGNSA. V was trimmed by 5 bases and J by 2 bases, leaving 18 bases between them. The CDR3 is 17 amino acids.

J is TRBJ1-4 and V is TRBV5-4; the match to TRBD1 covers 8 bases. Trimming cost V 4 bases and J 4 bases; bases outside gene matches: 3. CDR1 and CDR2 (germline): SGHNT, YYREEE (reference sequence). The CDR3 length is 14 residues. For the CDR3, the DNA is TGTGCCAGCAGCCCCGACAGGGGTAATGAAAAACTGTTTTTT. Protein sequence: CASSPDRGNEKLFF.

The chain carries TRBV7-9 and TRBJ1-2; D is ambiguous. Germline assignment: CDR1 SEHNR and CDR2 FQNEAQ (reference sequence). V lost 3 bases, J lost 6 bases, and 11 bases lay in between. The length of the CDR3 is 13 residues. CDR3 protein: CASSLRGLDGYTF. The CDR3 DNA follows: TGTGCCAGCAGCTTGCGAGGGTTGGATGGCTACACCTTC.

V gene TRBV7-9 combines with J gene TRBJ1-5; possibly TRBD1 for D (6 bases). The V end lost 5 bases, the J end lost 5 bases, and 19 bases lay between the germline ends. The CDR3 spans 16 residues. CDR1 is SEHNR, CDR2 FQNEAQ, per germline (reference sequence). In nucleotides, the CDR3 is TGTGCCAGCAGCGTAGGGACAAGTCTAAATCATCAGCCCCAGCATTTT. Translation gives CASSVGTSLNHQPQHF.

For the CDR3, the DNA is TGTGCCAGCTCATCCCAGATGGGGACAGCTAATGAAAAACTGTTTTTT. Translated: CASSSQMGTANEKLFF. This chain links TRBV18 with TRBJ1-4; 7 nucleotides match TRBD1. Germline V CDR1 and CDR2: KGHSH, LQKENI. Losses at the gene ends were 5 bases for V and 3 bases for J; bases not matched to a gene: 9. The CDR3 spans 16 residues.

The chain has TRBV9 and TRBJ2-1, with unresolved D. Germline lookup yields CDR1 SGDLS and CDR2 YYNGEE. Trimming left V 0 bases short and J 1 base short, with 11 bases between. The CDR3 extends over 16 amino acids. The CDR3 DNA is TGTGCCAGCAGCGTAGGGTCGCGGTGGTCCTACAATGAGCAGTTCTTC. It specifies CASSVGSRWSYNEQFF.

The rearrangement links TRBV29-1 to TRBJ2-1; 8 bases fit TRBD1. This CDR3 is built from 14 residues. With 4 bases clipped from V and 6 bases from J, the junction kept 8 bases outside the gene matches. The V gene's germline CDR1 is SQVTM and CDR2 ANQGSEA. DNA for the CDR3: TGCAGCGTTGTCACCAGGGGGCTGGGCAATGAGCAGTTCTTC. Protein: CSVVTRGLGNEQFF.

The chain recombines TRBV7-3 with TRBJ1-2; the match to TRBD1 covers 8 bases. The CDR3 covers 13 residues. Trimming cost V 4 bases and J 7 bases; bases outside gene matches: 5. CDR1 is SGHTA, CDR2 FQGTGA, per germline. CDR3 DNA sequence: TGTGCCAGCAGCTCCCAGGGGGCAACTGGCTACACCTTC. Encoded protein: CASSSQGATGYTF.

The count of this clone is one. This sequence joins TRBV6-4 and TRBJ2-1; 10 bases are a match to TRBD2. Trimming took 4 bases from V and 4 from J; bases not matched to a gene: 7. The germline V gene encodes CDR1 MRHNA and CDR2 SNTAGT. CDR3 size: 16 residues. The CDR3 protein is CASSALRTSGYNEQFF. The CDR3 DNA sequence: TGTGCCAGCAGTGCCCTCCGGACTAGCGGATACAATGAGCAGTTCTTC.

In this sample, this clone turned up a few times. The CDR3 nucleotides read TGTGCCAGCAGCTTGTGGGACAGGGTGCAAAATTCACCCCTCCACTTT. This sequence encodes CASSLWDRVQNSPLHF. V and J are TRBV5-4 and TRBJ1-6, with 9 nucleotides matching TRBD1. The CDR3 runs 16 residues. V dropped 1 base and J dropped 7; count of bases not matched to a gene: 6. Germline CDR1 is SGHNT and CDR2 is YYREEE (reference sequence).

The rearrangement links TRBV29-1 to TRBJ1-1, with a possible D match to TRBD1 (6 bases). This CDR3 region has 14 residues. V dropped 5 bases and J dropped 0 bases, with 13 bases sitting between them. Germline V gene sequence: CDR1 SQVTM, CDR2 ANQGSEA. CDR3 nucleotides: TGCAGCGTTCTCGGACAGCGGATGAACACTGAAGCTTTCTTT. Amino acids: CSVLGQRMNTEAFF.

The V and J genes are TRBV10-1 and TRBJ2-3, with 8 bases lining up with TRBD2. Germline assignment: CDR1 WNHNN and CDR2 SYGVQD (reference sequence). Trimming cost V 3 bases and J 1 base; bases outside gene matches: 6. The CDR3 consists of 16 residues. DNA of the CDR3: TGCGCCAGCAGTGACCCTACTAGCGGACGCACAGATACGCAGTATTTT. Encoded protein: CASSDPTSGRTDTQYF.

This chain connects TRBV4-3 to TRBJ2-2, with D tentatively TRBD2 (5 bases). Looked up from germline, CDR1 is LGHNA and CDR2 is YSLEER. This CDR3 has 17 residues. The ends were cut back, 0 bases at V and 1 base at J, with 12 bases in the middle. CDR3 DNA: TGCGCCAGCAGCCAAGAGATCGGACGGGGGAACACCGGGGAGCTGTTTTTT. This translates into CASSQEIGRGNTGELFF.

The V gene is TRBV18, the J gene TRBJ1-1, with TRBD1 matching 9 bases. From germline, CDR1 is KGHSH and CDR2 LQKENI. The CDR3 spans 15 residues. The V gene end was trimmed by 4 bases and the J gene end by 4 bases; junction bases not matched to a gene: 7. The CDR3 sequence is CASSRGGTGTTEAFF. The CDR3 DNA follows: TGTGCCAGCTCACGGGGAGGGACAGGGACCACTGAAGCTTTCTTT.

V and J are TRBV7-3 and TRBJ1-1; D is undetermined. V was trimmed by 5 bases and J by 2 bases, leaving 9 bases between them. The germline V gene has CDR1 SGHTA and CDR2 FQGTGA. This CDR3 comprises 13 residues. Written as DNA, the CDR3 is TGTGCCAGCAGCACACAAGAAAACACTGAAGCTTTCTTT. Translation: CASSTQENTEAFF.